The rows below give T cell receptor beta chains drawn from one sample of a study of T cell responses to AZD1222 COVID-19 vaccine. Data came from immunoSEQ multiplex PCR; TCRdb stores just in-frame clones and leaves some out. The sample yields 130,000 to 150,000 clones, roughly 89% seen once. The sequencing here drew on peripheral blood, taken on day 0 of AZD1222 vaccination. These receptors were obtained from an adult in good health. Both conserved end residues are part of each CDR3.

TRBV5-1	TRBJ1-2	CASNSGPGSGGYGYTF
TRBV30	TRBJ1-5	CAWSVGGGNQPQHF
TRBV19	TRBJ1-1	CASGEGGVTEAFF
TRBV18	TRBJ1-2	CASSDRDSQAGYTF
TRBV9	TRBJ1-2	CASSVVAGPEGYTF
TRBV19	TRBJ1-1	CASSPLLYRVPMNTEAFF
TRBV18	TRBJ2-1	CASSPGQGDSSYNEQFF
TRBV9	TRBJ2-6	CASSVGGAGANVLTF
TRBV11-2	TRBJ2-1	CASSLAGDRGAYNEQFF
TRBV5-1	TRBJ2-6	CASSLDRAGANVLTF
TRBV2	TRBJ1-5	CASSQGQDTGNQPQHF
TRBV13	TRBJ1-1	CASSSGVRGAEAFF
TRBV10-3	TRBJ1-4	CATGGRANEKLFF
TRBV3-1/TRBV3-2	TRBJ1-1	CASSQGRQPAAFF
TRBV28	TRBJ2-2	CASNPGASTGELFF
TRBV6-5	TRBJ1-3	CASSYSAGSGNTIYF
TRBV7-9	TRBJ2-5	CASSVGQPGGTQYF
TRBV11-2	TRBJ2-3	CASSLGRSDTQYF
TRBV28	TRBJ2-7	CASSLDPNRDRHIYEQYF
TRBV14	TRBJ1-1	CASSASRGPSTEAFF
TRBV5-1	TRBJ2-2	CASSLAIVGLAGENGELFF
TRBV11-1	TRBJ2-7	CASSLAAGGPSPYEQYF
TRBV7-9	TRBJ1-1	CASSPRDRPNTEAFF
TRBV5-1	TRBJ1-6	CASSLRTVDDNSPLHF
TRBV7-8	TRBJ2-3	CASSFNGPTDTQYF
TRBV3-1/TRBV3-2	TRBJ1-1	CASSKRGNTEAFF
TRBV19	TRBJ1-5	CASSIYGGQQPQHF
TRBV5-6	TRBJ1-1	CASSFRRSYGNTEAFF
TRBV3-1/TRBV3-2	TRBJ1-6	CASSQALNSPLHF
TRBV6-1	TRBJ2-4	CASSDPGRDQYF
TRBV27	TRBJ1-5	CASSLGSGQGGLWQPQHF
TRBV6-5	TRBJ1-2	CASSPGTGEGGYTF
TRBV19	TRBJ1-2	CASSIGSENTIYGYTF
TRBV7-9	TRBJ1-1	CASSLAVRLPEAFF
TRBV28	TRBJ1-5	CASSLGTAYSNQPQHF
TRBV5-4	TRBJ1-1	CASSFGRGNTEAFF
TRBV7-2	TRBJ2-2	CASSPDRGNTGELFF
TRBV13	TRBJ2-6	CASSSSGPSWGANVLTF
TRBV10-3	TRBJ2-7	CAISGPGLAGGQYYEQYF
TRBV6-5	TRBJ2-1	CASSLQEWPDNEQFF
TRBV5-1	TRBJ1-4	CASSQQGRGEKLFF
TRBV28	TRBJ2-5	CASNVQGTQETQYF
TRBV21-1	TRBJ1-5	CENQPQHF
TRBV12-3/TRBV12-4	TRBJ2-3	CASTLGLGDTQYF
TRBV14	TRBJ1-3	CASSQLAASGNTIYF
TRBV3-1/TRBV3-2	TRBJ1-1	CASSQDRARAFF
TRBV30	TRBJ2-7	CAGERGSEQYF
TRBV6-6	TRBJ2-7	CASSTGGRQEQYF
TRBV6-5	TRBJ1-4	CATSRQVQDKKLFF